This T cell receptor beta chain was found in a study of blood T cell repertoires in COVID-19. Study-wide context: In each case, the material was cDNA or gDNA derived from T cells, B-cell-depleted T cells, or PBMCs.

The data were produced by immunoSEQ multiplex PCR, yet TCRdb's version contains in-frame clones alone and is incomplete. The sample yields approximately 400,000 clones, roughly four fifths seen once. The CDR3 loop spans 15 amino acids. The germline V gene has CDR1 MGHDK and CDR2 SYGVNS. Trimming cost V 4 bases and J 5 bases, with 14 bases left between them. Sample: PBMCs or T cells enriched from blood (not recorded which). The V call is TRBV25-1, the J call TRBJ2-2; D is perhaps TRBD1 (5 bases). The sequence derives from a woman aged 50 to 65 who had recovered from COVID-19. In DNA form, the CDR3 reads TGTGCCAGCAGTGCCACAACAGGTCTTACCGGGGAGCTGTTTTTT. The encoded protein is CASSATTGLTGELFF.